The present T cell receptor (beta chain) was sequenced within a study of OX40 agonist ivuxolimab in advanced cancers. Study-level background: Hepatocellular carcinoma, melanoma, renal cell or head and neck cancer affected the dose-escalation patients.

The repertoire was sequenced with immunoSEQ multiplex PCR; TCRdb's copy has only in-frame clones and lacks some. The sample shows 60,000 to 75,000 clones, around 88% of them seen only once. Comment on this clone: Its specificity is unknown.

Systemic immunosuppression or a history of autoimmune disease excluded patients. At baseline, cycle 4 day 1, and cycle 7 day 1, blood was sampled. The CDR3 extends over 11 amino acids. Trimming shortened V by 4 bases and J by 8 bases, and 8 bases separated the two germline ends. Germline V gene data show CDR1 as LNHDA and CDR2 as SQIVND (reference sequence). Overall study results and limits: Averaged across samples, CD8+ T cells carried more expanded clones than CD4+ did.

The TCR was taken from an adult with an advanced solid tumor such as melanoma, head and neck, liver or kidney cancer. The sample in question was CD4+ or CD8+ T cells sorted from blood, obtained in a trial of the OX40 agonist ivuxolimab. The V call is TRBV19, the J call TRBJ1-1; D unclear. The chain's CDR3 is CASSKNREAFF. The CDR3 DNA sequence: TGTGCCAGTAGTAAAAACCGAGAAGCTTTCTTT.